The present T cell receptor beta chain was sequenced within a study of T cells in Graves' hyperthyroidism and ophthalmopathy. Researchers amplified the TCR beta CDR3 regions from RNA transcripts. TCR CDR3 underwent first-round RT-PCR with the HTBI primer set. Each CDR3 protein is one row after TCRdb ran MiXCR on the multiplex PCR reads. The table lists 550,000 to 600,000 distinct CDR3 sequences, around 46% of them singletons. Exclusion of a patient resulted from uncontrolled infection, other autoimmune disease, pregnancy or lactation. CDR1 and CDR2 (germline): LNHNV, YYDKDF (reference sequence). CDR3 length: 16 residues. V lost 5 bases and J lost 2, with 13 bases in between.

The sequenced material came from peripheral blood or thyroid tissue (not recorded which). This TCR was recovered from an adult woman with Graves' disease, either hyperthyroidism or ophthalmopathy (not recorded which). This chain connects TRBV15 to TRBJ2-6; no firm D call. The CDR3 DNA is TGTGCCACCAGCTCCCGACGGGCCCCTGGGGCCAACGTCCTGACTTTC. Translation: CATSSRRAPGANVLTF.